What follows are 32 T cell receptor beta chains derived from one specimen sequenced in a study of CD8+ T cells in alopecia areata. Once RNA had been extracted, it was reverse transcribed into cDNA to act as the sequencing template. Profiled with immunoSEQ multiplex PCR; TCRdb holds only in-frame clones, not every one. The sample carries approximately 82,000 clones, roughly 50% recorded once. The sequenced material came from NKG2D-high CD8+ T cells sorted from blood. The receptors stem from a human donor with alopecia areata.

This clone came up a few times. The chain links TRBV29-1 to TRBJ2-3; TRBD1 aligns across 8 bases. This CDR3 comprises 14 residues. Trimming cost V 4 bases and J 1 base; bases outside gene matches: 4. Germline V gene sequence: CDR1 SQVTM, CDR2 ANQGSEA. CDR3 DNA sequence: TGCAGCGTTGTGACAGGGGAGGGCACAGATACGCAGTATTTT. It specifies CSVVTGEGTDTQYF.

The chain carries TRBV7-9 and TRBJ2-1, with 8 bases fitting TRBD1. Germline trimming cut 5 bases from V and 9 bases from J; bases unmatched to any gene: 6. Germline CDR1 SEHNR, CDR2 FQNEAQ (reference sequence). The CDR3 is made up of 13 amino acids. The CDR3 loop reads CASSRTGLAEQFF. The CDR3, as DNA: TGTGCCAGCAGCCGGACAGGGCTCGCTGAGCAGTTCTTC.

The chain carries TRBV27 and TRBJ2-7; TRBD2 aligns across 9 bases. This CDR3 comprises 15 residues. Germline values: CDR1 MNHEY, CDR2 SMNVEV (reference sequence). The V segment lost 2 bases and the J segment 2 bases; nucleotides outside the gene matches: 4. The CDR3: CASSLSASGAYEQYF. Written as DNA, the CDR3 is TGTGCCAGCAGTTTAAGCGCTAGCGGGGCCTACGAGCAGTACTTC.

This chain joins TRBV30 and TRBJ2-7, with D perhaps TRBD1 or TRBD2 (5 bases each). The CDR3 spans 14 residues. V shed 3 bases and J shed 3 bases, with 15 bases lying between them. The germline CDR1 and CDR2 sequences are GTSNPN and SVGIG (reference sequence). This CDR3 is CAWSPRGGLYEQYF. The CDR3 DNA is TGTGCCTGGAGCCCTCGGGGCGGCCTCTACGAGCAGTACTTC.

CDR3 DNA sequence: TGTGCCAGCAGCTCCGGGACACACTACGAGCAGTACTTC. It encodes CASSSGTHYEQYF. The chain is built from TRBV5-6 and TRBJ2-7; a weak D match, TRBD1 (6 bases). The CDR3 extends over 13 amino acids. The germline V gene has CDR1 SGHDT and CDR2 YYEEEE. V was pared by 3 bases and J by 3 bases, with 10 bases between.

The rearrangement joins TRBV18 to TRBJ1-6; 9 nucleotides line up with TRBD1. The V gene's germline CDR1 is KGHSH and CDR2 LQKENI. The CDR3 totals 15 residues. Losses at the gene ends were 0 bases for V and 8 bases for J; bases not matched to a gene: 2. In DNA, the CDR3 is TGTGCCAGCTCACCACCGGGACAGGGACATTCACCCCTCCACTTT. It is translated as CASSPPGQGHSPLHF.

This clone was counted only a few times. The rearrangement joins TRBV28 to TRBJ2-4; no reliable D call. The germline gives CDR1 MDHEN, CDR2 SYDVKM. Between the trimmed V and J ends, which lost 3 bases and 5 bases, there was a span of 5 bases. The CDR3 is 12 amino acids. The CDR3 DNA reads as TGTGCCAGCAGTTTTTTGGAAAACATTCAGTACTTC. Translated, it gives CASSFLENIQYF.

The V and J genes are TRBV27 and TRBJ2-7, with TRBD2 matching 7 bases. Germline V gene data show CDR1 as MNHEY and CDR2 as SMNVEV (reference sequence). V dropped 5 bases and J dropped 1; count of bases not matched to a gene: 8. This CDR3 contains 15 residues. CDR3 coding DNA: TGTGCCAGCAGTCTTCGCGGGGGTGATTCCTACGAGCAGTACTTC. Translation gives CASSLRGGDSYEQYF.

This clone has just a few counts. The rearrangement uses TRBV5-1 and TRBJ2-5; 10 nucleotides match TRBD1. CDR1 and CDR2 from the germline V gene are SGHRS and YFSETQ. V gave up 3 bases and J gave up 4 bases; unmatched junction bases: 6. The CDR3 loop spans 15 amino acids. The DNA for the CDR3 is TGCGCCAGCAGCTGGCCGGGACAGGGGCCAGAGACCCAGTACTTC. Translating it yields CASSWPGQGPETQYF.

The rearrangement uses TRBV29-1 and TRBJ2-7; D is possibly TRBD2 (6 bases). From germline, CDR1 is SQVTM and CDR2 ANQGSEA. V was cut by 6 bases and J by 5 bases, with 23 bases left in between. CDR3 length: 15 amino acids. As DNA, the CDR3 is TGCAGCGTCGAGACGGGGGAACGCAAGGTGGACGAGCAGTACTTC. Translated, it gives CSVETGERKVDEQYF.

This clone was counted only a few times. The chain uses TRBV29-1 and TRBJ1-2; a possible D gene is TRBD1 (5 bases). The CDR3 consists of 14 residues. Trimming pared 1 base from V and 9 bases from J, leaving 18 bases between. Germline V lookup: CDR1 SQVTM, CDR2 ANQGSEA. In DNA form, the CDR3 reads TGCAGCGTTGAAGGACGTGGGGGGAGGAGAAGCTACACCTTC. It encodes CSVEGRGGRRSYTF. Variable domain in full (rest from reference TRBV29-1 and TRBJ1-2): SAVISQKPSRDICQRGTSLTIQCQVDSQVTMMFWYRQQPGQSLTLIATANQGSEATYESGFVIDKFPISRPNLTFSTLTVSNMSPEDSSIYLCSVEGRGGRRSYTFGSGTRLTVV.

The V gene is TRBV30, the J gene TRBJ2-2; perhaps TRBD2 as D (5 bases). Germline values: CDR1 GTSNPN, CDR2 SVGIG (reference sequence). CDR3 length: 16 residues. V gave up 5 bases and J gave up 0 bases, with 16 bases separating them. CDR3 sequence: CAWGGLAGPNTGELFF. The CDR3, as DNA: TGTGCCTGGGGAGGTTTGGCAGGTCCGAACACCGGGGAGCTGTTTTTT. Looking up the rest from reference TRBV30 and TRBJ2-2 gives the full variable domain: SQTIHQWPATLVQPVGSPLSLECTVEGTSNPNLYWYRQAAGRGLQLLFYSVGIGQISSEVPQNLSASRPQDRQFILSSKKLLLSDSGFYLCAWGGLAGPNTGELFFGEGSRLTVL.

This clone was counted only a few times. Different DNA sequences within this sample yield the same CDR3. The chain employs TRBV29-1 and TRBJ1-1; a possible D gene is TRBD1 (5 bases). The CDR3 consists of 12 residues. The V gene's germline CDR1 is SQVTM and CDR2 ANQGSEA. Trimming left V 3 bases short and J 2 bases short, with 7 bases between. CDR3 in amino acids: CSVDGGNTEAFF. The CDR3 nucleotides read TGCAGCGTTGACGGGGGAAACACTGAAGCTTTCTTT. Full variable domain (rest looked up from reference TRBV29-1 and TRBJ1-1): SAVISQKPSRDICQRGTSLTIQCQVDSQVTMMFWYRQQPGQSLTLIATANQGSEATYESGFVIDKFPISRPNLTFSTLTVSNMSPEDSSIYLCSVDGGNTEAFFGQGTRLTVV.

In its sample, this clone was seen a few times. V and J are TRBV7-9 and TRBJ2-7; D gene unclear. Germline CDR1 reads SEHNR; CDR2 reads FQNEAQ (reference sequence). Trimming pared 8 bases from V and 1 base from J, leaving 12 bases between. The CDR3 sequence is 13 residues long. The DNA of the CDR3 is TGTGCCAGCGGTCCGGGCCTTTCCTACGAGCAGTACTTC. This gives the protein CASGPGLSYEQYF.

Only a few counts were recorded for this clone. The chain combines TRBV2 with TRBJ2-7; the D gene is possibly TRBD1 (6 bases). Trimming stripped 4 bases from V and 6 bases from J, with 13 bases between. This CDR3 comprises 13 residues. Germline lookup yields CDR1 SNHLY and CDR2 FYNNEI. CDR3 sequence (DNA): TGTGCCAGCAGTGCTGGGGGCAGGGGCGAGCAGTACTTC. Protein sequence: CASSAGGRGEQYF. Filled out from reference TRBV2 and TRBJ2-7, the complete variable domain reads EPEVTQTPSHQVTQMGQEVILRCVPISNHLYFYWYRQILGQKVEFLVSFYNNEISEKSEIFDDQFSVERPDGSNFTLKIRSTKLEDSAMYFCASSAGGRGEQYFGPGTRLTVT.

This chain connects TRBV30 to TRBJ2-1; 10 bases are a match to TRBD2. The germline CDR1 and CDR2 sequences are GTSNPN and SVGIG (reference sequence). The CDR3 is 15 residues long. Trimming removed 4 bases from V and 6 bases from J; junction bases left unmatched: 9. CDR3 in DNA: TGTGCCTGGAACAGGGGACTAGCGAATATCAATGAGCAGTTCTTC. It yields the protein CAWNRGLANINEQFF. Complete variable domain (other parts from reference TRBV30 and TRBJ2-1): SQTIHQWPATLVQPVGSPLSLECTVEGTSNPNLYWYRQAAGRGLQLLFYSVGIGQISSEVPQNLSASRPQDRQFILSSKKLLLSDSGFYLCAWNRGLANINEQFFGPGTRLTVL.

V is TRBV7-2 and J is TRBJ2-5, with a possible D match to TRBD2 (7 bases). Between the trimmed V and J ends, which lost 1 base and 5 bases, there was a span of 14 bases. Germline values: CDR1 SGHTA, CDR2 FQGNSA. The CDR3 length is 15 residues. The CDR3 DNA reads as TGTGCCAGCAGCTTAGTTGGGGGGGCGGAGGAGACCCAGTACTTC. This codes for CASSLVGGAEETQYF.

This clone was detected a few times. This chain connects TRBV2 to TRBJ1-5; D perhaps matches TRBD1 (5 bases). V lost 7 bases and J 7 bases, leaving 17 bases between the germline ends. This CDR3 is built from 14 residues. Germline CDR1 SNHLY, CDR2 FYNNEI. The CDR3 DNA sequence: TGTGCCAGCACCAGACTGCGGGGGGACCAGCCCCAGCATTTT. Its protein is CASTRLRGDQPQHF.

V usage is TRBV28 and J usage is TRBJ2-7; D gene unclear. Trimming took off 6 bases at V and 6 bases at J, with 9 bases between the two ends. The CDR3 totals 11 residues. Germline CDR1 reads MDHEN; CDR2 reads SYDVKM. CDR3 in amino acids: CASRHNAEQYF. DNA of the CDR3: TGTGCCAGCAGGCACAACGCCGAGCAGTACTTC.

This clone occurred once. This CDR3 is CAISEGTNQETQYF. The DNA for the CDR3 is TGTGCCATCAGTGAAGGGACAAACCAAGAGACCCAGTACTTC. The chain joins TRBV10-3 to TRBJ2-5; TRBD1 is a possible D gene (6 bases). This CDR3 is 14 amino acids long. The germline V gene has CDR1 ENHRY and CDR2 SYGVKD. The V end lost 3 bases, the J end lost 0 bases, and 8 bases lay between the germline ends.

This sequence joins TRBV2 and TRBJ2-2, with D possibly TRBD2 on 5 matching bases. Germline loops: CDR1 SNHLY, CDR2 FYNNEI. The CDR3 has 12 amino acids. Trimming left V 9 bases short and J 7 bases short, with 12 bases between. The CDR3: CARPGSNGELFF. CDR3 nucleotides: TGTGCCAGACCGGGATCAAACGGGGAGCTGTTTTTT.

V usage is TRBV7-9 and J usage is TRBJ1-5; possibly TRBD1 for D (6 bases). This CDR3 comprises 15 residues. The V gene lost 8 bases and the J gene lost 7 bases, with 21 bases spanning the gap. Germline V CDR1 and CDR2: SEHNR, FQNEAQ (reference sequence). CDR3 DNA: TGTGCCAGCCCCCGGGCGAGGACAGTAGCCCAGCCCCAGCATTTT. The encoded protein is CASPRARTVAQPQHF.

This clone was picked up a small number of times. The chain couples TRBV21-1 to TRBJ1-2; the DNA was not used to check the table's D call, TRBD1. TRBV21-1 is termed a pseudogene. CDR3 size: 15 residues. CDR3 protein: CASSSRGTNPDGYTF. The CDR3 coding sequence is TGTGCCAGCAGCAGCAGGGGGACAAATCCGGATGGCTACACCTTC.

The genes are TRBV28 and TRBJ1-2, with 7 bases matching TRBD1. This CDR3 has 13 residues. With 10 bases clipped from V and 5 bases from J, the junction kept 10 bases outside the gene matches. Germline V lookup: CDR1 MDHEN, CDR2 SYDVKM. Here the CDR3 DNA reads TGTGCCATCGGACCGACAGGGCTTTATGGCTACACCTTC. It translates to CAIGPTGLYGYTF.

V and J are TRBV30 and TRBJ1-1; D not resolved. There are 12 residues in the CDR3. The germline CDR1 and CDR2 sequences are GTSNPN and SVGIG (reference sequence). V was clipped by 7 bases and J by 1 base, with 10 bases between them. Here the CDR3 reads CALDQENTEAFF. The CDR3 nucleotides read TGTGCCTTGGACCAGGAGAACACTGAAGCTTTCTTT.

The chain recombines TRBV27 with TRBJ2-7, with D uncertain. The V end lost 2 bases, the J end lost 2 bases, and 10 bases lay between the germline ends. The CDR3 extends over 14 amino acids. Germline lookup yields CDR1 MNHEY and CDR2 SMNVEV (reference sequence). In DNA, the CDR3 is TGTGCCAGCAGTTTACGCGCCAAGGCCTACGAGCAGTACTTC. As protein: CASSLRAKAYEQYF.

By its share, this clone is medium-sized (0.01 to 0.1%). The rearrangement links TRBV19 to TRBJ1-1, with 12 nucleotides matching TRBD1. With 2 bases clipped from V and 3 bases from J, the junction kept 10 bases outside the gene matches. This CDR3 comprises 18 residues. The V gene's germline CDR1 is LNHDA and CDR2 SQIVND (reference sequence). The CDR3 coding sequence is TGTGCCAGTAGTATACATACCGGGACAGGGGGCGCATACACTGAAGCTTTCTTT. Translated: CASSIHTGTGGAYTEAFF.

The genes are TRBV23-1 and TRBJ1-6; D possibly corresponds to TRBD1 (5 bases). TRBV23-1 is labeled an ORF, and its function is uncertain. V gave up 6 bases and J gave up 5 bases, with 14 bases separating them. The CDR3 covers 15 residues. Here the CDR3 reads CASSTPGLNNSPLHF. The CDR3 region has the DNA TGCGCCAGCAGCACTCCGGGGCTTAATAATTCACCCCTCCACTTT.

This clone showed up just a few times. The CDR3 nucleotides read TGCAGCGTTGAAGAGGGGACGGCGTCTGGGGCCAACGTCCTGACTTTC. Translated, it gives CSVEEGTASGANVLTF. The chain employs TRBV29-1 and TRBJ2-6; D assignment may be TRBD1 or TRBD2 (5 bases each). This CDR3 spans 16 amino acids. The germline V gene encodes CDR1 SQVTM and CDR2 ANQGSEA. Trimming took 0 bases from V and 1 from J, leaving 10 bases between them. The whole variable domain, remainder taken from reference TRBV29-1 and TRBJ2-6, is SAVISQKPSRDICQRGTSLTIQCQVDSQVTMMFWYRQQPGQSLTLIATANQGSEATYESGFVIDKFPISRPNLTFSTLTVSNMSPEDSSIYLCSVEEGTASGANVLTFGAGSRLTVL.

V gene TRBV28 combines with J gene TRBJ1-5; TRBD1 agrees at 9 bases. Germline-derived CDR1 and CDR2 are MDHEN and SYDVKM. The V segment lost 7 bases and the J segment 3 bases; nucleotides outside the gene matches: 7. The length of the CDR3 is 15 residues. Here the CDR3 reads CASTLRTGANQPQHF. The CDR3 DNA follows: TGTGCCAGCACCTTGCGGACAGGGGCCAATCAGCCCCAGCATTTT.

A note on this clone: The sample contains more than one DNA sequence encoding this CDR3. The rearrangement links TRBV27 to TRBJ2-5; maybe TRBD2 (5 bases). The CDR3 extends over 13 amino acids. V was shortened by 6 bases and J by 3 bases, with 11 bases between the two germline ends. Germline V gene data show CDR1 as MNHEY and CDR2 as SMNVEV (reference sequence). The CDR3 bases are TGTGCCAGCAGCTTAGGAGGAGAAGAGACCCAGTACTTC. Amino acid sequence: CASSLGGEETQYF.

The chain's CDR3 is CASRLAVREFF. CDR3 coding DNA: TGTGCCAGCAGACTAGCGGTCAGGGAGTTCTTC. V is TRBV27 and J is TRBJ2-1; 8 bases are a match to TRBD2. This CDR3 has 11 residues. In germline, CDR1 is MNHEY, CDR2 SMNVEV (reference sequence). Trimming cost V 6 bases and J 14 bases; bases outside gene matches: 6.